This T cell receptor beta chain was found in a study of radiotherapy plus CTLA-4 blockade in lung cancer (dated by TCRdb to the late 2010s). As for the study more broadly: Objective responses occurred in 18% of enrolled patients, and under 40% achieved disease control. Beyond this particular receptor, the publication reports: Early dynamic changes in blood T cell clones, together with increased serum interferon-beta after radiation, were reported as the strongest predictors of response. After treatment with radiotherapy and ipilimumab, TCR clones that came from tumors expanded in the peripheral blood.

The study evaluated CTLA-4 blockade (ipilimumab) given together with focal radiation therapy in patients who had chemo-refractory metastatic non-small-cell lung cancer. On this clone: The antigen it binds to is not known. No base quality values were provided; no much bigger clone lies one nucleotide off.

Looking up the germline V gene yields CDR1 LGHNA and CDR2 YSLEER. From its cysteine to its phenylalanine, the CDR3 spans 15 amino acids. Just CDR3 DNA is preserved here, 45 bases in frame from base 1. The V end loses 5 bases and the J end loses 4 bases, and a stretch of 15 bases separates them. Libraries were constructed by the immunoSEQ multiplex PCR assay. TCRdb carries this immuneACCESS record with in-frame sequences only. Its versions omit some clonotypes, under half of them owing to an unresolved V gene in the studies checked, with the rest unexplained. In all, the sample holds roughly 78,000 clones, and approximately 78% of those were seen once. The ten top clones hold 7.1% of the sample.

Sequencing was performed on peripheral blood, taken from a patient treated with radiotherapy plus ipilimumab. This chain is built from TRBV4-3 and TRBJ2-1, with a tentative D gene TRBD2 over 5 matching bases. This receptor was taken from a human donor with non-small cell lung cancer who had a complete response to radiotherapy plus ipilimumab. The nucleotide sequence reads TGCGCCAGCAGCTCACAACCGAGGGCGTACAATGAGCAGTTCTTC. It translates to CASSSQPRAYNEQFF.